This record looks at one T cell receptor beta chain sequence and its context. The target antigen is unknown. The data originate from a study of cytomegalovirus exposure and HLA in healthy donors. Whole-study findings and limits: Later analysis reportedly placed an Asian-associated ancestry cluster below the approximately 700-donor mean in N-insertions.

PCR employed 60 Vbeta and 13 Jbeta primers. The assay was immunoSEQ multiplex PCR, and TCRdb's table has in-frame clones only and misses some. Here the sample spans tens of thousands of clones, about two thirds being singletons. CDR3 length: 14 residues. Germline-derived CDR1 and CDR2 are LGHNA and YSLEER. V was trimmed by 3 bases and J by 4 bases, leaving 12 bases between them. Sample: PBMCs. The rearrangement uses TRBV4-3 and TRBJ1-2; the D gene is possibly TRBD1 (6 bases). The sequence came from a man aged 50 to 60 in good health and CMV-seronegative. The CDR3 reads CASSQDTGTYGYTF. CDR3 DNA sequence: TGCGCCAGCAGCCAGGATACAGGGACCTATGGCTACACCTTC.